Reported below is one T cell receptor beta chain. This receptor's antigen is unknown. No clone much larger than this one lies a single base away; base qualities are absent. The CDR3 regions of human TCRbeta chains were analyzed by immunosequencing. The study's processing was this. Repertoire TCRs were matched against a reference library of SARS-CoV-2-specific TCRs generated with the MIRA antigen-specificity platform. Breadth meant the fraction of unique TCRs that were SARS-CoV-2-associated, whereas depth meant the fraction of total T cells that were SARS-CoV-2-associated. Each spike-specific TCR was assigned to its reactive spike region and to a CD4 or CD8 class using the MIRA data. Log10-transformed breadth and depth values were compared by one-way ANOVA with Sidak's multiple comparisons tests. What TCRdb holds here is the immuneACCESS table cut down to in-frame rearrangements. Part of the clones is not present; checked against another copy, under half of the missing clones reflect an unresolved V gene, and the others are unexplained. V, J and clone size reflect that table, while D and trimming were determined from the DNA. A total of some 150,000 clones appear in this sample, 80% to 95% of them only once. The ten most abundant clones make up approximately 4.7% of the sample.

The label giving this sample's time point can be read as: baseline before first vaccination. Vaccinee samples were obtained from the UK trials COV001 and COV002, which included a single-blind randomized controlled phase 2/3 trial of AZD1222 (ChAdOx1 nCoV-19) in healthy adults. For TCRbeta chain sequencing, PBMC samples from trial participants were taken at day 0 and at day 28 after the second dose. This entry is derived from a study of T cell responses to AZD1222 COVID-19 vaccine listed by TCRdb under 2021. Regarding the complete study: AZD1222 recipients with second doses at about 4 weeks or about 12 weeks were pooled, because spike-specific TCR depth and breadth did not differ between schedules. TCR sequencing covered approximately 230 trial participants: some 210 given two doses of AZD1222 and about 26 given two doses of MenACWY control vaccine. Trial participants were enrolled by age into 18-55, 56-69 and 70-plus year subgroups, with 148, 28 and 57 TCR-sequenced participants respectively.

The CDR3 has 18 amino acids, counting the end cysteine and phenylalanine. Only the CDR3 region is kept as DNA, spanning 54 bases read in frame from base 1. Sequences SNHLY (CDR1) and FYNNEI (CDR2) are obtained from the germline V gene. Compared with germline, V lacks 4 bases and J lacks 1 base; bases without a gene match: 12. Broad study findings and their caveats: Because no day 14 peak-response samples were available, repertoires were characterized only after the peak T cell response. Nearly half of unique spike-specific TCRs reportedly recognized epitopes outside regions mutated in the B.1.351 and B.1.1.7 variants. The 56-69-year group was small, and its depth increase did not reach significance, likely because of low power. After two AZD1222 doses, both the breadth and the depth of spike-specific TCRs were significantly higher than at day 0 and than in MenACWY recipients. Conclusions about previously exposed vaccinees were limited because only six AZD1222 recipients were SARS-CoV-2 seropositive at baseline. CD4 TCRs associated with the vaccine covered the entire spike protein, and the dominant responses were in regions 160-218 and 743-854. Most participants were white British and females outnumbered males, and the authors suggested that clonal diversity may have been underestimated.

The origin of this receptor is an adult in good health. Specimen: peripheral blood, collected on day 0 of AZD1222 vaccination. This chain joins TRBV2 to TRBJ2-7; TRBD1 agrees with 11 junctional bases. The nucleotide sequence reads as follows: TGTGCCAGCAGTGGCGGACAGGGGGCGCATCAAAGGTCCTACGAGCAGTACTTC. It translates to CASSGGQGAHQRSYEQYF.